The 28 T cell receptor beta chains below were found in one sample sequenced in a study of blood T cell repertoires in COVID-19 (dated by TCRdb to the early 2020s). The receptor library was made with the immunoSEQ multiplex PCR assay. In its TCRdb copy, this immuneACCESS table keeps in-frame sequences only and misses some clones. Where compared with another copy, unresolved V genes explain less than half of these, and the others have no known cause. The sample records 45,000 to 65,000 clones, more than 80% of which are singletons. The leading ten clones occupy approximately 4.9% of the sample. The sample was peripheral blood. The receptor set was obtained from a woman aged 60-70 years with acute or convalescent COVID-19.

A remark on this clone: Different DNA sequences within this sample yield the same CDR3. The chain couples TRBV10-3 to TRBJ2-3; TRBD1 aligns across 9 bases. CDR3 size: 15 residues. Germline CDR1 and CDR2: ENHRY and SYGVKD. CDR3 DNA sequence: TGTGCAACCAAGGAACAGGGGGCGATCACAGATACGCAGTATTTT. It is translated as CATKEQGAITDTQYF.

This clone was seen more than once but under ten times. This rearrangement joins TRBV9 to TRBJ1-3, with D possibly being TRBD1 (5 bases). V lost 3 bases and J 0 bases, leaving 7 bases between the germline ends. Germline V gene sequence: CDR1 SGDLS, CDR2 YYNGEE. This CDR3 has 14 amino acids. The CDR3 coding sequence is TGTGCCAGCAGCGCAGGGAACTCTGGAAACACCATATATTTT. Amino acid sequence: CASSAGNSGNTIYF.

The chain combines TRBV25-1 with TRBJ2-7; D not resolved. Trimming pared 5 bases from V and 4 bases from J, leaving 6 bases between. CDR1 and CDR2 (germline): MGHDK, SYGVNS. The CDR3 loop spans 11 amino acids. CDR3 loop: CASSISYEQYF. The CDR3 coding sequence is TGTGCCAGCAGTATCAGTTACGAGCAGTACTTC.

Here the CDR3 DNA reads TGTGCCAGCAGCATACAGGCAGAGACTGAAAAACTGTTTTTT. Its translation is CASSIQAETEKLFF. This rearrangement joins TRBV6-5 to TRBJ1-4; maybe TRBD1 (5 bases). This CDR3 has 14 residues. CDR1 is MNHEY, CDR2 SVGAGI, per germline. The germline V and J ends were trimmed by 6 bases and 7 bases, with 15 bases remaining between them.

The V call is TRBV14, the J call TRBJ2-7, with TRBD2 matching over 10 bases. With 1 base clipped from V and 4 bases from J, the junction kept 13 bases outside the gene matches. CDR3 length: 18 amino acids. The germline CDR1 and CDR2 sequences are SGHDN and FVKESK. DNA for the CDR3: TGTGCCAGCAGCCAAGGCCAAGGATGGGGACTAGCGAATTACGAGCAGTACTTC. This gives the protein CASSQGQGWGLANYEQYF.

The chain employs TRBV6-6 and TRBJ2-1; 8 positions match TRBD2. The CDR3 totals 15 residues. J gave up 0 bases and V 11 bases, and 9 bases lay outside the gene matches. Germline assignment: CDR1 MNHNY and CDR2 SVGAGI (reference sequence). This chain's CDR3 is CAAEAGESSYNEQFF. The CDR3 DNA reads TGTGCCGCGGAAGCGGGAGAAAGCTCCTACAATGAGCAGTTCTTC.

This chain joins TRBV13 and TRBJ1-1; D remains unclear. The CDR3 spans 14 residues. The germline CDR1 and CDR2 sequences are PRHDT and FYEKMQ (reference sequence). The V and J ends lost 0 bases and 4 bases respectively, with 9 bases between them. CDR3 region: CASSLGFGGTEAFF. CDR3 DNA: TGTGCCAGCAGCTTAGGGTTTGGAGGCACTGAAGCTTTCTTT. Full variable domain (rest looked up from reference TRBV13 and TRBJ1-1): AAGVIQSPRHLIKEKRETATLKCYPIPRHDTVYWYQQGPGQDPQFLISFYEKMQSDKGSIPDRFSAQQFSDYHSELNMSSLELGDSALYFCASSLGFGGTEAFFGQGTRLTVV.

Written as DNA, the CDR3 is TGTGCCATCAGTCGACAGCTGGGGGATACGCAGTATTTT. It codes for CAISRQLGDTQYF. The chain joins TRBV10-3 to TRBJ2-3; TRBD1 is a possible D gene (5 bases). The CDR3 loop spans 13 amino acids. CDR1 and CDR2 from the germline V gene are ENHRY and SYGVKD. Trimming left V 5 bases short and J 6 bases short, with 12 bases between.

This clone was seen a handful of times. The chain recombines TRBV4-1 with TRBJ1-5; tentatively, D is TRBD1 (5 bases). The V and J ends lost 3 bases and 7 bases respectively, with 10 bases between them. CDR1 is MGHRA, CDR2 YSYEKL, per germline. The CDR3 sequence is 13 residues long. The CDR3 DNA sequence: TGCGCCAGCAGCCAGTACAGGTTCCAGCCCCAGCATTTT. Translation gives CASSQYRFQPQHF.

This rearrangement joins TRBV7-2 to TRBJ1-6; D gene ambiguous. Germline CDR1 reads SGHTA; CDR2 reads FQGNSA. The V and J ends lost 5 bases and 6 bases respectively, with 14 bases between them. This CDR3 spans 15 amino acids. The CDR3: CASSPAGNGNSPLHF. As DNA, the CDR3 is TGTGCCAGCAGCCCCGCCGGGAATGGTAATTCACCCCTCCACTTT.

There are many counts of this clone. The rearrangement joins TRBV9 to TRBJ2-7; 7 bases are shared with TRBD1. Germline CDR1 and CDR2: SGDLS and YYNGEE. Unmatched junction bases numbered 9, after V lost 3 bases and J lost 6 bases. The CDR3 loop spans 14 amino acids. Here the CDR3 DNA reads TGTGCCAGCAGCGACGACAGGGCGTGGGGCGAGCAGTACTTC. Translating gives CASSDDRAWGEQYF. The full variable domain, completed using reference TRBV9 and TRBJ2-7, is DSGVTQTPKHLITATGQRVTLRCSPRSGDLSVYWYQQSLDQGLQFLIQYYNGEERAKGNILERFSAQQFPDLHSELNLSSLELGDSALYFCASSDDRAWGEQYFGPGTRLTVT.

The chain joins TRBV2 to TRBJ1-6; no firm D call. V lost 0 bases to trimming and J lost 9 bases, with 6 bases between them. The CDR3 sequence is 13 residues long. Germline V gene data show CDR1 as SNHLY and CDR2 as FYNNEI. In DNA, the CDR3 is TGTGCCAGCAGTGAAGCCAAATCTTCACCCCTCCACTTT. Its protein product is CASSEAKSSPLHF.

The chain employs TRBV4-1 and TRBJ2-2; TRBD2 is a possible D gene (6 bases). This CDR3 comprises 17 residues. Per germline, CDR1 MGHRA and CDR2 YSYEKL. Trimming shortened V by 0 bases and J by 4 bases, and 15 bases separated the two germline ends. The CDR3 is CASSQDPGGGVTGELFF. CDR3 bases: TGCGCCAGCAGCCAAGATCCCGGGGGAGGAGTCACCGGGGAGCTGTTTTTT.

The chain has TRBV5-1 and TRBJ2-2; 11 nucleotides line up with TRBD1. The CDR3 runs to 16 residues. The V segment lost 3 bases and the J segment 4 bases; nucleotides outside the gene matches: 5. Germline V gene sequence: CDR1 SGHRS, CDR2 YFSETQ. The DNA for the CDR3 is TGCGCCAGCAGCTCCCGGGACAGGGGGTCCACCGGGGAGCTGTTTTTT. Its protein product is CASSSRDRGSTGELFF.

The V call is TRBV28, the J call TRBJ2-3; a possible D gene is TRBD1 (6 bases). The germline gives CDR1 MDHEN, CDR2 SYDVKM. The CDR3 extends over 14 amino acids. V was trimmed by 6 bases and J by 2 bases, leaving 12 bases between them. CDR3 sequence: CASRGTQNTDTQYF. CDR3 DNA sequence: TGTGCCAGCAGGGGGACACAGAACACAGATACGCAGTATTTT.

DNA of the CDR3: TGTGCCAGCAGTTACTCGACAGGGGGACGGCCCCAGCATTTT. Translated, it gives CASSYSTGGRPQHF. The chain carries TRBV6-5 and TRBJ1-5; 9 positions agree with TRBD1. This CDR3 is built from 14 residues. Trimming took 0 bases from V and 9 from J; bases not matched to a gene: 3. The germline V gene encodes CDR1 MNHEY and CDR2 SVGAGI.

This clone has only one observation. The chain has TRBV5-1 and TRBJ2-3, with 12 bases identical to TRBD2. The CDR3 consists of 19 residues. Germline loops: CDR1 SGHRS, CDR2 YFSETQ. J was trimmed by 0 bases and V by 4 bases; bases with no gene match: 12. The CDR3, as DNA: TGCGCCAGCAGCGGCTGGGCTAGCGGGAGGGTCAAGAGCACAGATACGCAGTATTTT. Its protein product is CASSGWASGRVKSTDTQYF.

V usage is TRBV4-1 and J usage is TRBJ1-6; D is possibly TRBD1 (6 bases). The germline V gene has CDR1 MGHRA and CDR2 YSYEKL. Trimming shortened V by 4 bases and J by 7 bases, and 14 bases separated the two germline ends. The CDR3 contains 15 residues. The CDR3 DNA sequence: TGCGCCAGCAGCCTCTTGAGGACAGAGAATTCACCCCTCCACTTT. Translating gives CASSLLRTENSPLHF.

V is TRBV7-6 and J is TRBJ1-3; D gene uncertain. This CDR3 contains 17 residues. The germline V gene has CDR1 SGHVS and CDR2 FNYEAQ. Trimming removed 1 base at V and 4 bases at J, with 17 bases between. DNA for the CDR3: TGTGCCAGCAGCTTAGAGCACCCCGGAGGCGCCGGAAACACCATATATTTT. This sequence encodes CASSLEHPGGAGNTIYF.

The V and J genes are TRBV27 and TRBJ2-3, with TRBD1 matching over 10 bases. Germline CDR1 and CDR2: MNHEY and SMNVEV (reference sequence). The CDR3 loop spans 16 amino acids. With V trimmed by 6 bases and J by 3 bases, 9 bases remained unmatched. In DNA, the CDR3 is TGTGCCAGCAGCCGATACGGGACAGGGGCGACAGATACGCAGTATTTT. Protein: CASSRYGTGATDTQYF.

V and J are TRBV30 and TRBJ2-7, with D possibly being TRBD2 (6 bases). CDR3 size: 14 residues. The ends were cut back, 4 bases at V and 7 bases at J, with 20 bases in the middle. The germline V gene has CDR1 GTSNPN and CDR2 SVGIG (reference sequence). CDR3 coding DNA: TGTGCCTGGAATTCAAGGCGGGGCTTTTCGGAGCAGTACTTC. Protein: CAWNSRRGFSEQYF.

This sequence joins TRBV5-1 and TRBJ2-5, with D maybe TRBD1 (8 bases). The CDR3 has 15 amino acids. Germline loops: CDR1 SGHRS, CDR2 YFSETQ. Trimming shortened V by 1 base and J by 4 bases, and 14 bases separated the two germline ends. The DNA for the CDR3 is TGCGCCAGCAGCTTGTACAGGGGGGAGGGAGAGACCCAGTACTTC. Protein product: CASSLYRGEGETQYF. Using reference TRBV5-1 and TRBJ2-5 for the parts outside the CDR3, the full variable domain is KAGVTQTPRYLIKTRGQQVTLSCSPISGHRSVSWYQQTPGQGLQFLFEYFSETQRNKGNFPGRFSGRQFSNSRSEMNVSTLELGDSALYLCASSLYRGEGETQYFGPGTRLLVL.

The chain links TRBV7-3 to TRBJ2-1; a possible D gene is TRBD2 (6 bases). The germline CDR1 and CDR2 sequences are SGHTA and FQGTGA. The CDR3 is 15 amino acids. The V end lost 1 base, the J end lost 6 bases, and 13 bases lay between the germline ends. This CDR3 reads CASSLIGQGGNEQFF. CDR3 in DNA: TGTGCCAGCAGCTTAATTGGGCAGGGAGGCAATGAGCAGTTCTTC.

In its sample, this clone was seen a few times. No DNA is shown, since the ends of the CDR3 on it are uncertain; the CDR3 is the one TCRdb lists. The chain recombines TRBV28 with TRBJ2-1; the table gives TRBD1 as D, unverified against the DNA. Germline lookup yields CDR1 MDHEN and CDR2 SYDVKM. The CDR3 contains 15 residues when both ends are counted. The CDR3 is CASSTSTGSYNEQFF.

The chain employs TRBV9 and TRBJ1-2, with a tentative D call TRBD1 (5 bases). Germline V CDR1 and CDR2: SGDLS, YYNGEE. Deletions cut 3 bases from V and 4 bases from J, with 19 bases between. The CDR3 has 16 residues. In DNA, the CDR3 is TGTGCCAGCAGCGGCGGACATTGGGGTGAAACCTATGGCTACACCTTC. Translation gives CASSGGHWGETYGYTF.

CDR3 nucleotides: TGTGCCAGCAGCTTGGGTCCGGAGACCTACGAGCAGTACTTC. As protein: CASSLGPETYEQYF. The gene calls are TRBV5-4 and TRBJ2-7; D call uncertain. V was pared by 0 bases and J by 2 bases, with 9 bases between. CDR1 and CDR2 from the germline V gene are SGHNT and YYREEE (reference sequence). The CDR3 totals 14 residues.

The CDR3 DNA reads as TGTGCCTGGACTTATAAAAACATTCAGTACTTC. Its translation is CAWTYKNIQYF. The rearrangement uses TRBV30 and TRBJ2-4; D uncertain. The V and J ends lost 4 bases and 4 bases respectively, with 5 bases between them. Germline V gene data show CDR1 as GTSNPN and CDR2 as SVGIG (reference sequence). CDR3 size: 11 residues.

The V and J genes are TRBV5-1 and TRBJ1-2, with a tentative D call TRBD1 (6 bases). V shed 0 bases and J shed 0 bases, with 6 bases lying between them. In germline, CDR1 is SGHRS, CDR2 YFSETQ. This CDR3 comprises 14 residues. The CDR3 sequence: CASSLGQANYGYTF. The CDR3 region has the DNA TGCGCCAGCAGCTTGGGACAGGCTAACTATGGCTACACCTTC.